A single sample gave rise to the 10 T cell receptor beta chains below, sequenced in a study of shared clonotypes between healthy human individuals. The assay was immunoSEQ multiplex PCR, and TCRdb's table has in-frame clones only and misses some. The sample lists roughly 2.4 million clones, 90% to 97% seen once, with more than 0.1% in the top ten. Sequencing was done on a sample of naive CD4+ T cells sorted from blood. Regarding subset: CD45RA+ positively selected. The source is a man between 18 and 35 years old in good health.

V and J are TRBV18 and TRBJ2-5; D possibly corresponds to TRBD1 (5 bases). Germline CDR1 KGHSH, CDR2 LQKENI. The CDR3 contains 13 residues. Trimming took 7 bases from V and 1 from J, leaving 10 bases between them. CDR3 amino acids: CASLAGIQETQYF. CDR3 coding DNA: TGTGCCAGCTTAGCAGGGATCCAAGAGACCCAGTACTTC.

This chain links TRBV9 with TRBJ1-3, with D maybe TRBD1 (6 bases). The CDR3 extends over 15 amino acids. The V end was cut by 0 bases, the J end by 4 bases, with 11 bases between. The V gene's germline CDR1 is SGDLS and CDR2 YYNGEE. The CDR3 region is CASSVEGGGGNTIYF. The CDR3 coding sequence is TGTGCCAGCAGCGTAGAAGGGGGAGGCGGAAACACCATATATTTT.

V and J are TRBV9 and TRBJ1-1; D unclear. V was pared by 4 bases and J by 0 bases, with 7 bases between. Looked up from germline, CDR1 is SGDLS and CDR2 is YYNGEE. The CDR3 loop spans 13 amino acids. CDR3 protein: CASSNTMNTEAFF. CDR3 DNA: TGTGCCAGCAGCAACACAATGAACACTGAAGCTTTCTTT.

The rearrangement joins TRBV7-2 to TRBJ1-4; 9 bases align to TRBD1. With V trimmed by 5 bases and J by 4 bases, 8 bases remained unmatched. This CDR3 spans 16 amino acids. Per germline, CDR1 SGHTA and CDR2 FQGNSA. CDR3 sequence (DNA): TGTGCCAGCAGCGCGAAGACAGGGGGGAGTAATGAAAAACTGTTTTTT. Amino acids: CASSAKTGGSNEKLFF.

On this clone: Other DNA sequences in this sample translate to the same CDR3. The chain links TRBV19 to TRBJ1-6, with no clear D. The ends were cut back, 3 bases at V and 4 bases at J, with 10 bases in the middle. In germline, CDR1 is LNHDA, CDR2 SQIVND (reference sequence). This CDR3 spans 15 amino acids. The CDR3: CASSIGTAYNSPLHF. CDR3 nucleotide sequence: TGTGCCAGTAGTATCGGCACAGCTTATAATTCACCCCTCCACTTT.

This chain links TRBV19 with TRBJ1-2; no firm D call. The V gene lost 9 bases and the J gene lost 4 bases, with 15 bases spanning the gap. The CDR3 has 13 residues. CDR1 is LNHDA and CDR2 is SQIVND in the germline V gene (reference sequence). The CDR3 DNA follows: TGTGCCAGCTCCAACAGCCCCGTCTATGGCTACACCTTC. It specifies CASSNSPVYGYTF.

This clone was counted a single time. J is TRBJ2-7 and V is TRBV7-9, with 7 bases that match TRBD1. Per germline, CDR1 SEHNR and CDR2 FQNEAQ (reference sequence). The CDR3 is made up of 14 amino acids. V shed 1 base and J 1 base; nucleotides not matched to a gene: 1. The CDR3: CASSLEGQSYEQYF. The CDR3 region has the DNA TGTGCCAGCAGCTTAGAGGGACAGTCCTACGAGCAGTACTTC. Together with reference TRBV7-9 and TRBJ2-7, the CDR3 gives the full variable domain: DTGVSQNPRHKITKRGQNVTFRCDPISEHNRLYWYRQTLGQGPEFLTYFQNEAQLEKSRLLSDRFSAERPKGSFSTLEIQRTEQGDSAMYLCASSLEGQSYEQYFGPGTRLTVT.

The chain is built from TRBV7-8 and TRBJ2-2; TRBD1 agrees at 7 bases. The CDR3 length is 18 residues. The V and J ends lost 3 bases and 4 bases, in that order; junction bases with no gene match: 14. CDR1 is SGHVS and CDR2 is FQNEAQ in the germline V gene. The CDR3 protein is CASSFFVLSGGTTGELFF. The CDR3 bases are TGTGCCAGCAGCTTTTTCGTCCTTTCAGGGGGTACCACCGGGGAGCTGTTTTTT.

The rearrangement links TRBV29-1 to TRBJ2-1; the match to TRBD1 covers 7 bases. V was clipped by 5 bases and J by 9 bases; unmatched bases: 25. The CDR3 covers 18 residues. Germline V lookup: CDR1 SQVTM, CDR2 ANQGSEA. For the CDR3, the DNA is TGCAGCGTTCGTCGAGGGGGCGGATTCAGTACGGAGTACGGTGAGCAGTTCTTC. This codes for CSVRRGGGFSTEYGEQFF.

The CDR3 DNA sequence: TGTGCCAGCAACAAAGCGGGAGGGCCCGTCAATGAGCAGTTCTTC. Translated, it gives CASNKAGGPVNEQFF. The genes are TRBV21-1 and TRBJ2-1; the DNA was not used to check the table's D call, TRBD2. TRBV21-1 is annotated as a pseudogene. This CDR3 spans 15 amino acids.